The rows below give T cell receptor beta chains drawn from one sample of a study of cytomegalovirus exposure and HLA in healthy donors. Sequencing was performed with immunoSEQ multiplex PCR; in TCRdb, only in-frame clones are kept and a portion is missing. This table holds approximately 130,000 clones, 60% to 80% found once. What was sequenced was PBMCs. These receptors were obtained from a man aged 50-60 years in good health and CMV-seronegative. Both conserved end residues are part of each CDR3. A D gene is named only where the DNA matches it firmly. Size is omitted from some rows. Given values are once, few, many or a class for expanded clones.

TGTGCCAGCAGCTTGGGGGGCGCTGGGGCCAACGTCCTGACTTTC CASSLGGAGANVLTF TRBV5-8 . . TRBJ2-6
TGTGCCAGCAGGGACAGGGCTAGCGGGAGGGATGAGCAGTTCTTC CASRDRASGRDEQFF TRBV6-5 TRBD2 . TRBJ2-1
TGTGCCAGCAGTGCCAATAGCGGGGGGTACAATGAGCAGTTCTTC CASSANSGGYNEQFF TRBV6-1 TRBD2 . TRBJ2-1
TGCAGCGTCGCCTACTGGGGCTCCGACAATGAGCAGTTCTTC CSVAYWGSDNEQFF TRBV29-1 . few TRBJ2-1
TGTGCCAGCAGTTTAACCGGCTACGAGCAGTACTTC CASSLTGYEQYF TRBV27 . . TRBJ2-7
TGTGCCAGCAGCTTGGGACTAGCGGAAGATACGCAGTATTTT CASSLGLAEDTQYF TRBV5-5 TRBD2 . TRBJ2-3
TGTGCCATCAGTGCAGGGACCTACGAGCAGTACTTC CAISAGTYEQYF TRBV10-3 . . TRBJ2-7
TGTGCCAGCAGCTTTCTCAATGAGCAGTTCTTC CASSFLNEQFF TRBV7-9 . many TRBJ2-1
TGCGCCAGCAGCGCCCCCCTAGGTCGGACTGAAGCTTTCTTT CASSAPLGRTEAFF TRBV4-1 . . TRBJ1-1
TGCGCCAGCAGCTCACAGGGTATAATAGAGAATGAGCAGTTCTTC CASSSQGIIENEQFF TRBV5-1 . . TRBJ2-1
TGTGCCAGCAGCTCCCTCCGAGAGATACGAGGGAACTATGGCTACACCTTC CASSSLREIRGNYGYTF TRBV11-2 . . TRBJ1-2
TGCGCCAGTAAGGAGGGCCCCGAGCAGTACTTC CASKEGPEQYF TRBV5-1 . . TRBJ2-7
TGTGCCAGCAGTTACGCTAGGGGAACCAAAAACATTCAGTACTTC CASSYARGTKNIQYF TRBV6-5 . . TRBJ2-4